This TCR beta chain was documented in a study of early T cells in non-severe SARS-CoV-2 infection. Study-level information: The chains were unpaired, and the sequenced material was bulk RNA from unsorted whole blood. Study-wide points: VDJdb matching skewed toward anti-spike CD8 responses, missing private and CD4 specificities.

Of note for this clonotype: What it binds is not known.

The length of the CDR3 is 17 residues. Trimming removed 7 bases from V and 2 bases from J, with 24 bases in between. The germline V gene has CDR1 MNHEY and CDR2 SVGEGT. Attachment of unique molecular identifiers was made to individual cDNA molecules. TCRdb analysed the 5' RACE reads with MiXCR anew, one entry per CDR3 protein. The sample has approximately 70,000 distinct CDR3 sequences, around 11% seen once. The sample here was whole blood, taken at baseline. The TCR originated in an adult who was a healthcare worker with PCR-confirmed SARS-CoV-2 infection or an uninfected control (not recorded which). This chain links TRBV6-2 or TRBV6-3 with TRBJ2-7, with D perhaps TRBD1 (6 bases). The CDR3 sequence is CASKSDSPPYAAYEQYF. Written as DNA, the CDR3 is TGTGCCAGCAAGTCGGACAGTCCACCGTACGCGGCCTACGAGCAGTACTTC.